Below, 5 T cell receptor beta chains from the same sample are listed, as sequenced in a study of cytotoxic CD8 clonotypes in ibrutinib-treated CLL. Here immunoSEQ multiplex PCR was the method, and the copy in TCRdb shows in-frame clones only, minus some. Of 140,000 or so clones listed, roughly 83% are singletons. Specimen: PBMCs, collected after 12 months of ibrutinib treatment. The receptors were gathered from a human donor with chronic lymphocytic leukemia.

This clone came up a few times. V usage is TRBV21-1 and J usage is TRBJ2-7; TRBD2 was called by the table and not checked on the DNA. TRBV21-1 is described as a pseudogene. The CDR3 has 14 residues. CDR3 in DNA: TGTGCCAGCAGCAAAGCCGGACTAGCAAACGAGCAGTACTTC. Translated, it gives CASSKAGLANEQYF.

The chain couples TRBV19 to TRBJ2-2, with 9 bases aligning to TRBD2. V shed 7 bases, J shed 7 bases, and the junction held 10 bases outside the gene matches. CDR3 length equals 15 residues. Germline V gene data show CDR1 as LNHDA and CDR2 as SQIVND (reference sequence). The CDR3 DNA follows: TGTGCCAGTACCAATCCCGGGACTAGCTTCGGGGAGCTGTTTTTT. Translating gives CASTNPGTSFGELFF.

CDR3 DNA sequence: TGCGCCAGCAGCCTCGGGACAGAGGGGGGGTACGAGCAGTACTTC. This translates into CASSLGTEGGYEQYF. This sequence joins TRBV4-3 and TRBJ2-7, with D perhaps assigned TRBD1 or TRBD2 (7 bases each). Trimming shortened V by 4 bases and J by 4 bases, and 17 bases separated the two germline ends. This CDR3 region has 15 residues. Germline V CDR1 and CDR2: LGHNA, YSLEER.

This clone was counted a few times. The rearrangement joins TRBV28 to TRBJ1-2; maybe TRBD1 (6 bases). The CDR3 covers 16 residues. The ends were cut back, 6 bases at V and 4 bases at J, with 21 bases in the middle. The V gene's germline CDR1 is MDHEN and CDR2 SYDVKM. CDR3 amino acids: CASSSNSLRGIYGYTF. The CDR3 nucleotides are TGTGCCAGCAGCTCTAATTCTCTCAGGGGTATCTATGGCTACACCTTC.

This clone was seen a single time. The chain couples TRBV7-2 to TRBJ2-7; 9 nucleotides agree with TRBD2. The length of the CDR3 is 14 residues. Germline V gives CDR1 SGHTA, CDR2 FQGNSA. V was pared by 5 bases and J by 5 bases, with 7 bases of the junction left unmatched. The CDR3 nucleotides read TGTGCCAGCAGCCCTGTCGCGGGAGGGCACGAGCAGTACTTC. Amino acid sequence: CASSPVAGGHEQYF.